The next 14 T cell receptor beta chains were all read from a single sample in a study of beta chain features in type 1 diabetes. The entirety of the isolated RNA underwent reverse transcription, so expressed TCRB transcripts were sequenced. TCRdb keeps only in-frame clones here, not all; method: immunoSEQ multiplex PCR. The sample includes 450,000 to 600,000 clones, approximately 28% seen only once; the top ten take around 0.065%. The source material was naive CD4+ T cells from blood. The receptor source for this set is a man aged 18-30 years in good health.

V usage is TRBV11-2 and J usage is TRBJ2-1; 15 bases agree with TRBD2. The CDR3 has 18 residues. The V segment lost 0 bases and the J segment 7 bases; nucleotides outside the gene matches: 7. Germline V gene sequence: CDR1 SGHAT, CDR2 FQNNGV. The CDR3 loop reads CASSLDIRGLAGGNEQFF. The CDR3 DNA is TGTGCCAGCAGCTTAGACATTCGGGGACTAGCGGGAGGTAATGAGCAGTTCTTC.

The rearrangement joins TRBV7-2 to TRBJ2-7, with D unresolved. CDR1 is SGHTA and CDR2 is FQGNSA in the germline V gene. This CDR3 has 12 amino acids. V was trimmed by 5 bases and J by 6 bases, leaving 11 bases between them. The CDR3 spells CASSPGPLEQYF. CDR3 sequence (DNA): TGTGCCAGCAGCCCAGGTCCCCTCGAGCAGTACTTC.

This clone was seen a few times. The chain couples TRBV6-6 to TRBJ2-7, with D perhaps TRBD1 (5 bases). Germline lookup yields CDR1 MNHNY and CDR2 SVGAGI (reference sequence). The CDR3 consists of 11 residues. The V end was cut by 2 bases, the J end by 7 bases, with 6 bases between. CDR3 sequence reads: CASSYGAEQYF. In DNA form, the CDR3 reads TGTGCCAGCAGTTACGGGGCGGAGCAGTACTTC.

The CDR3 bases are TGCAGCGTTGGCCGGCTAGCGGGAAACGAGCAGTACTTC. This translates into CSVGRLAGNEQYF. J is TRBJ2-7 and V is TRBV29-1; 9 positions agree with TRBD2. From germline, CDR1 is SQVTM and CDR2 ANQGSEA. Unmatched junction bases numbered 6, after V lost 4 bases and J lost 5 bases. The CDR3 covers 13 residues.

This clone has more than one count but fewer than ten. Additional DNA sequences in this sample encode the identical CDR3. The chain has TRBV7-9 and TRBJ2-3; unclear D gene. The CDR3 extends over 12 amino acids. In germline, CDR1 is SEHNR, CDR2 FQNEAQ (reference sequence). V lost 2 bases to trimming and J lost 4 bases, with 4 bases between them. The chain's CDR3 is CASSLLADTQYF. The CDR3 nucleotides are TGTGCCAGCAGCTTACTCGCAGATACGCAGTATTTT. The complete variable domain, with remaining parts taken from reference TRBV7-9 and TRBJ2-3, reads DTGVSQNPRHKITKRGQNVTFRCDPISEHNRLYWYRQTLGQGPEFLTYFQNEAQLEKSRLLSDRFSAERPKGSFSTLEIQRTEQGDSAMYLCASSLLADTQYFGPGTRLTVL.

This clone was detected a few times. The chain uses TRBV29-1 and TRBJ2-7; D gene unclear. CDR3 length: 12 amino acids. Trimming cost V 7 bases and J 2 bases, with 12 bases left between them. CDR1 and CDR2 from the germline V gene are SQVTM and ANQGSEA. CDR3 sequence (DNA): TGCAGCGGTGGAGAGGCTACCTACGAGCAGTACTTC. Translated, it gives CSGGEATYEQYF.

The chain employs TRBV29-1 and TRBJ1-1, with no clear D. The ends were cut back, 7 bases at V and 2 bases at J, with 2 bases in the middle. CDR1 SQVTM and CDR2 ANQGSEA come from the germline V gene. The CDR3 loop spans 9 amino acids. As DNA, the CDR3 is TGCAGCGATAACACTGAAGCTTTCTTT. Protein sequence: CSDNTEAFF.

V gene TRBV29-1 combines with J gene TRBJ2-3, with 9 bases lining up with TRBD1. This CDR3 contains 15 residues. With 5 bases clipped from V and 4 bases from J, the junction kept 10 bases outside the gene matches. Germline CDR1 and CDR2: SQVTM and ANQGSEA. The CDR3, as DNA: TGCAGCGTTAAAAACTGGGACAGGGTGGCAGATACGCAGTATTTT. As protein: CSVKNWDRVADTQYF.

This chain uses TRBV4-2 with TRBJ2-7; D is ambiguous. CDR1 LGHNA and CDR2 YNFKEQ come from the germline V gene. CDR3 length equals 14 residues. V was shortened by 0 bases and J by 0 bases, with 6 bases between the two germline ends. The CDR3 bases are TGTGCCAGCAGCCAAGAAGGCCACTCCTACGAGCAGTACTTC. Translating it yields CASSQEGHSYEQYF.

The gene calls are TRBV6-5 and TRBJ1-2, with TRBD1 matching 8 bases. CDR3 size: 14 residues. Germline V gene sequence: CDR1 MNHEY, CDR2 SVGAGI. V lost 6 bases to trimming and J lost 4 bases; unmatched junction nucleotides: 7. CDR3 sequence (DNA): TGTGCCAGCAGCCGTGCAGGACAGGGCTATGGCTACACCTTC. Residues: CASSRAGQGYGYTF.

CDR3 DNA: TGTGCCAGCAGTAGTACACAGAACACTGAAGCTTTCTTT. Translation: CASSSTQNTEAFF. V is TRBV9 and J is TRBJ1-1; D gene uncertain. Trimming cost V 5 bases and J 1 base, with 9 bases left between them. Germline values: CDR1 SGDLS, CDR2 YYNGEE. This CDR3 has 13 amino acids.

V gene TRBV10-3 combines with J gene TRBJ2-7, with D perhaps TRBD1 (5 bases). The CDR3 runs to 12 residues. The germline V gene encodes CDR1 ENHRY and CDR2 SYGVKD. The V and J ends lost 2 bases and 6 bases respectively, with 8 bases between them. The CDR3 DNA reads TGTGCCATCAGTGAGCACAGGCCCGAGCAGTACTTC. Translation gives CAISEHRPEQYF.

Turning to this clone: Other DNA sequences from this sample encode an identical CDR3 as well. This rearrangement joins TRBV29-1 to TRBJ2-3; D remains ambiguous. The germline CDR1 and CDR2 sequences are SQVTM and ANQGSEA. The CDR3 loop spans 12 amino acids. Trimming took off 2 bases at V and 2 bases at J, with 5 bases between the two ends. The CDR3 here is CSVESATDTQYF. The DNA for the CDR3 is TGCAGCGTTGAATCCGCCACAGATACGCAGTATTTT.

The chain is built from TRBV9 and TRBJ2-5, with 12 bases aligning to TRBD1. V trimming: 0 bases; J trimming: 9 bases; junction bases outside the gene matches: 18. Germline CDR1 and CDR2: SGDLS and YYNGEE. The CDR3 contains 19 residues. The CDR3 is CASSVGVGQGAPKYNAQYF. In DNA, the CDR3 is TGTGCCAGCAGCGTAGGGGTGGGACAGGGGGCCCCGAAATACAACGCCCAGTACTTC.